This TCR beta chain was sequenced during a study of metastatic and nonmetastatic thyroid tumors. In the study overall: A comparison of repertoires was made across blood and tumor or nodule tissue from malignant and benign thyroid patients.

Only a few counts were recorded for this clone. As processed by the authors: Researchers built a distant-metastasis classifier for papillary thyroid cancer that drew on CDR3 differences across clinicopathological groups. Via MiXCR, TCRdb re-called the PCR reads. It is TCRdb's table, rather than the study itself, that gives the V and J calls and clone size. The repertoire holds about 15,000 clones, around 25% seen once, with over 15% in the top ten. This CDR3 has 14 amino acids. Trimming shortened V by 4 bases and J by 0 bases, and 7 bases separated the two germline ends. Germline lookup yields CDR1 LGHDT and CDR2 YNNKEL (reference sequence). Thyroid surgery was performed in patients who had received no treatment beforehand.

The sequenced sample consisted of adjacent normal tissue. This TCR derives from a female donor with papillary thyroid cancer or a benign thyroid nodule (not recorded which). Some clones in this sample may be carry-over from other donors' samples. The V and J genes are TRBV3-1 and TRBJ1-5; unclear D gene. CDR3 nucleotides: TGTGCCAGCAGCCTCGGGAATAGCAATCAGCCCCAGCATTTT. This codes for CASSLGNSNQPQHF.